The 15 T cell receptor beta chains in this list originate from one sample, sequenced in a study of T cells after yellow fever vaccination. TCRdb independently ran MiXCR on the 5' RACE reads; one entry per CDR3 protein. The table shows some 170,000 distinct CDR3 sequences, with approximately 9.7% occurring only once. This specimen was CD8+ T cells sorted from PBMCs, taken 45 days after the yellow fever booster vaccination. The receptors were sampled from a man aged 18 to 29 who received the YFV17D yellow fever vaccine.

This clonotype was counted a few times. The CDR3 nucleotides read TGTGCCAGTAGTCTCGGACAGAAAAATCAGCCCCAGCATTTT. Protein sequence: CASSLGQKNQPQHF. The chain employs TRBV19 and TRBJ1-5, with D possibly TRBD1 on 6 matching bases. Germline V gene data show CDR1 as LNHDA and CDR2 as SQIVND (reference sequence). The CDR3 consists of 14 residues. V was trimmed by 5 bases and J by 4 bases, leaving 12 bases between them.

This clonotype was counted ten times or more. The chain couples TRBV6-1 to TRBJ1-5; D is perhaps TRBD1 (5 bases). The CDR3 runs to 18 residues. The V and J ends lost 1 base and 0 bases respectively, with 16 bases between them. Per germline, CDR1 MNHNS and CDR2 SASEGT. The CDR3 nucleotides read TGTGCCAGCAGTGAAGGGGGCGCGTCCCTCTATAGCAATCAGCCCCAGCATTTT. Translation gives CASSEGGASLYSNQPQHF.

This chain uses TRBV19 with TRBJ2-1, with 7 bases aligning to TRBD1. Germline V CDR1 and CDR2: LNHDA, SQIVND (reference sequence). With V trimmed by 7 bases and J by 6 bases, 9 bases remained unmatched. The CDR3 consists of 14 residues. The CDR3 DNA follows: TGTGCCAGTAAGTACCGGGACAGCTTCAATGAGCAGTTCTTC. Translating gives CASKYRDSFNEQFF.

This sequence joins TRBV7-9 and TRBJ2-3; D not resolved. Looked up from germline, CDR1 is SEHNR and CDR2 is FQNEAQ (reference sequence). The CDR3 spans 11 residues. V was trimmed by 6 bases and J by 6 bases, leaving 7 bases between them. The CDR3 nucleotides are TGTGCCAGCAGTTCAATCGATACGCAGTATTTT. It encodes CASSSIDTQYF.

This clonotype is deemed medium-sized. This chain links TRBV6-5 with TRBJ2-7; D uncertain. Germline CDR1 MNHEY, CDR2 SVGAGI. The CDR3 is 13 residues long. V lost 4 bases and J 6 bases, leaving 13 bases between the germline ends. CDR3: CASSSFPRSEQYV. In DNA, the CDR3 is TGTGCCAGCAGTTCCTTTCCCCGCAGCGAGCAGTACGTC.

The chain has TRBV20-1 and TRBJ1-2; 9 positions agree with TRBD1. CDR1 and CDR2 from the germline V gene are DFQATT and SNEGSKA (reference sequence). Trimming at V came to 0 bases and at J to 8 bases, leaving 10 bases not matched to a gene. This CDR3 is built from 15 residues. In DNA, the CDR3 is TGCAGTGCTAGAGATACCGGGACAGGGTGGGGAGGCTACACCTTC. Encoded protein: CSARDTGTGWGGYTF.

Many counts were recorded for this clonotype. This chain links TRBV7-9 with TRBJ2-1; tentative D call: TRBD2 (7 bases). This CDR3 comprises 15 residues. Germline values: CDR1 SEHNR, CDR2 FQNEAQ (reference sequence). V lost 5 bases to trimming and J lost 0 bases, with 11 bases between them. CDR3 DNA: TGTGCCAGCAGCCTAGGGGGGGACTCCTACAATGAGCAGTTCTTC. It yields the protein CASSLGGDSYNEQFF.

A remark on this clonotype: The junction departs from germline at one end; a sequencing error may be responsible. The chain joins TRBV30 to TRBJ1-2, with 9 positions matching TRBD1. In germline, CDR1 is GTSNPN, CDR2 SVGIG (reference sequence). This CDR3 comprises 14 residues. CDR3: CAWIQGAANYGHTF. The CDR3 nucleotides are TGTGCCTGGATACAGGGGGCGGCGAACTATGGCCACACCTTC.

This clonotype was picked up a small number of times. This sequence joins TRBV6-4 and TRBJ1-6; 7 bases line up with TRBD1. The CDR3 contains 14 residues. Losses at the gene ends were 6 bases for V and 11 bases for J; bases not matched to a gene: 10. Germline CDR1 is MRHNA and CDR2 is SNTAGT. The chain's CDR3 is CASSAQGPGTPLHF. As DNA, the CDR3 is TGTGCCAGCAGCGCACAGGGGCCCGGAACACCCCTCCACTTT.

In this sample, this clonotype turned up a few times. V usage is TRBV5-1 and J usage is TRBJ1-5; no reliable D call. Per the germline V gene, CDR1 is SGHRS and CDR2 is YFSETQ. V was cut by 1 base and J by 0 bases, with 8 bases left in between. This CDR3 has 15 amino acids. CDR3 sequence (DNA): TGCGCCAGCAGCTTGTACGGCTATAGCAATCAGCCCCAGCATTTT. Translated, it gives CASSLYGYSNQPQHF.

The rearrangement uses TRBV10-3 and TRBJ1-2; 10 bases are a match to TRBD1. The CDR3 loop spans 14 amino acids. Germline V lookup: CDR1 ENHRY, CDR2 SYGVKD. Germline trimming cut 6 bases from V and 6 bases from J; bases unmatched to any gene: 7. The CDR3 DNA follows: TGTGCCATCAGCGAGGGGACAGGGGCGGATGGCTACACCTTC. Residues: CAISEGTGADGYTF.

The J gene is TRBJ2-1, the V gene TRBV6-2 or TRBV6-3; a weak D match, TRBD2 (6 bases). Between the trimmed V and J ends, which lost 4 bases and 0 bases, there was a span of 13 bases. CDR3 length: 16 residues. Germline V gene data show CDR1 as MNHEY and CDR2 as SVGEGT. This CDR3 reads CASSSARESSYNEQFF. The CDR3 DNA sequence: TGTGCCAGCAGTTCGGCCCGGGAGAGCTCCTACAATGAGCAGTTCTTC.

This clonotype was seen a handful of times. The V call is TRBV5-1, the J call TRBJ2-7, with 9 bases aligning to TRBD1. The CDR3 loop spans 15 amino acids. Germline V lookup: CDR1 SGHRS, CDR2 YFSETQ. J was trimmed by 6 bases and V by 0 bases; bases with no gene match: 7. CDR3 amino acids: CASSLAGGQGSEQYV. The CDR3, as DNA: TGCGCCAGCAGCTTGGCCGGAGGACAGGGGAGCGAGCAGTACGTC.

This sequence joins TRBV7-6 and TRBJ2-1, with D perhaps matching TRBD1 (6 bases). Germline CDR1 reads SGHVS; CDR2 reads FNYEAQ. The CDR3 is made up of 15 amino acids. Trimming took 5 bases from V and 3 from J, leaving 14 bases between them. The CDR3 DNA reads as TGTGCCAGCAGCCCCTGGCCAGGGGTCTACAATGAGCAGTTCTTC. Its protein product is CASSPWPGVYNEQFF.

The chain joins TRBV20-1 to TRBJ2-5; D might be TRBD1 or TRBD2, each matching 5 bases. V was trimmed by 2 bases and J by 7 bases, leaving 32 bases between them. This CDR3 has 19 amino acids. Germline CDR1 DFQATT, CDR2 SNEGSKA (reference sequence). This chain's CDR3 is CSARSYITKSQPHGGTQYF. DNA of the CDR3: TGCAGTGCTAGATCCTACATTACTAAGAGCCAACCGCATGGGGGGACCCAGTACTTC.